This TCR beta chain derives from a study of PD-L1 blockade in urothelial cancer. Overall study: Of some 30 patients, about 24 were males with bladder-origin urothelial cancer. Blood gave a median around 140,000 T cells.

Trimming cost V 3 bases and J 1 base, with 12 bases left between them. The CDR3 consists of 15 residues. CDR1 is KGHSH and CDR2 is LQKENI in the germline V gene. Method: immunoSEQ multiplex PCR; TCRdb's copy keeps in-frame clones and lacks some. The repertoire has over 100,000 clones, approximately 84% of them found once; the top ten carry 2.5% to 4%. Time point given: pretreatment peripheral blood. General study results and limits: Better progression-free and overall survival followed lower pretreatment blood clonality.

As regards this clone: The antigen is unknown.

The chain couples TRBV18 to TRBJ1-1; D is undetermined. This receptor was obtained from a man between 50 and 59 years old with urothelial cancer. Sample: PBMCs, taken around atezolizumab (anti-PD-L1) treatment. DNA for the CDR3: TGTGCCAGCTCACCCCCTTCGGGTTCGAACACTGAAGCTTTCTTT. Translating gives CASSPPSGSNTEAFF.